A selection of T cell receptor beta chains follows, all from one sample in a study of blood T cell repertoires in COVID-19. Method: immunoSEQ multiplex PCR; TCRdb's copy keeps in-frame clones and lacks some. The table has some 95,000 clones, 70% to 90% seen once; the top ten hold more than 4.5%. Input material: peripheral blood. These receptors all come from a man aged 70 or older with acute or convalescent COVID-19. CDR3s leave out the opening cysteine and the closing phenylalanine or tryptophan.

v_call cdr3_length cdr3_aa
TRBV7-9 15 ASSLVRGQGAGQPQH
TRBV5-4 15 ASSIQTGQGFADTQY
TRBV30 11 AWMRDRPYGYT
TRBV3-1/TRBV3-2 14 ASSQVGTGPGNTIY
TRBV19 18 ASTPSGIGTGGLFGGELF
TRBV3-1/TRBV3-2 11 ASSQGQKNIQY
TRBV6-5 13 ASRPPGGTSGEAF
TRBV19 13 ASSIAAGAGTEAF
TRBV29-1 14 SAVPGQGTGTDTQY
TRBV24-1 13 ATSDPGGSGDTQY
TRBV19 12 ATKRTGEPYEQY
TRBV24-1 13 ATSDGRYSNQPQH
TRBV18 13 ASSRDSSGANVLT